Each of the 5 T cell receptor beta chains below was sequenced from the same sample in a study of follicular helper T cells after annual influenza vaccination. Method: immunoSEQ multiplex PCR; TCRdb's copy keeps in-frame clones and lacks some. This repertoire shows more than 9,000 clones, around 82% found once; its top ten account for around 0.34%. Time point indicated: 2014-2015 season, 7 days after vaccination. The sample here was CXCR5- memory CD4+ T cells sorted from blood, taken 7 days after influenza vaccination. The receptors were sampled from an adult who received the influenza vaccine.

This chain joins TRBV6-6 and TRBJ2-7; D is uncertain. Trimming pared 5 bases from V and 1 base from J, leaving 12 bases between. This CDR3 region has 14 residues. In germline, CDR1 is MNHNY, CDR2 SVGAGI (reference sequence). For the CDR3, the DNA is TGTGCCAGCAGTCGCAGAGGACGGTCCTACGAGCAGTACTTC. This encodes CASSRRGRSYEQYF.

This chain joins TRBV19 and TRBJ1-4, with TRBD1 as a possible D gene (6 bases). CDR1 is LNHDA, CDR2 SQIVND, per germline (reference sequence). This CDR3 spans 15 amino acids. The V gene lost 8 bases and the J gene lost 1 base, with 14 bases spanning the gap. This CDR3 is CASGAAGVTNEKLFF. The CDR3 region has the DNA TGTGCCAGTGGAGCAGCAGGGGTAACTAATGAAAAACTGTTTTTT.

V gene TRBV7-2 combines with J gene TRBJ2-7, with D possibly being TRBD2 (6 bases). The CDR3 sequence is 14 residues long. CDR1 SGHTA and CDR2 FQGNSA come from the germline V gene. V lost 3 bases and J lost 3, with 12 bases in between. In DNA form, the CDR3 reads TGTGCCAGCAGCTTGACGGGACTCAACTACGAGCAGTACTTC. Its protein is CASSLTGLNYEQYF.

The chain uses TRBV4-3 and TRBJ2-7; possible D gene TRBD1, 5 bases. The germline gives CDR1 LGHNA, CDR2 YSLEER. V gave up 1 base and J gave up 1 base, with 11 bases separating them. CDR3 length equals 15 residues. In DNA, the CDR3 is TGCGCCAGCAGCCAAGCCCCGCAGGGTTCCTACGAGCAGTACTTC. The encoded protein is CASSQAPQGSYEQYF.

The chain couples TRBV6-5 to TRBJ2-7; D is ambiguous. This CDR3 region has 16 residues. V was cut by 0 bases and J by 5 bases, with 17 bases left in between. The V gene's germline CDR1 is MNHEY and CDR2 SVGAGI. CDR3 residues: CASSYSRVSRPHEQYF. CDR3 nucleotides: TGTGCCAGCAGTTACTCCCGGGTTTCCCGCCCCCACGAGCAGTACTTC.